The clone carrying this T cell receptor (beta chain) was seen a few times. Its antigen is unidentified. This sample was taken from a study of shared clonotypes between healthy human individuals. Study details: A donor's plate count was three for CD4 naive and three for CD4 memory; CD8 naive had two and CD8 memory one.

TCRdb's copy holds only in-frame clones and misses some; the assay was immunoSEQ multiplex PCR. The repertoire has approximately 1,000,000 clones, about four fifths of them found once; the top ten carry approximately 0.5%. Broader study findings: Richness estimates generally favored naive over memory subsets.

This CDR3 contains 12 residues. Germline CDR1 and CDR2: MNHEY and SVGAGI. Trimming removed 0 bases from V and 9 bases from J, with 8 bases in between. The chain joins TRBV6-5 to TRBJ1-1, with D unresolved. The clonotype comes from a young man in good health. Some clones in this sample may be carry-over from other donors' samples. The specimen was memory CD4+ T cells from PBMCs. Subset noted: CD45RA-negative fraction. The CDR3 loop reads CASSYSAAQAFF. In DNA, the CDR3 is TGTGCCAGCAGTTACTCGGCCGCTCAAGCTTTCTTT.